The rows below give T cell receptor beta chains drawn from one sample of a study of OX40 agonist ivuxolimab in advanced cancers. Produced via immunoSEQ multiplex PCR; TCRdb's table is partial and in-frame only. The sample has about 48,000 clones, about 90% seen once. Sequencing was performed on CD4+ or CD8+ T cells sorted from blood, taken in a trial of the OX40 agonist ivuxolimab. The receptor set was obtained from an adult with an advanced solid tumor such as melanoma, head and neck, liver or kidney cancer. The CDR3 runs from the conserved cysteine through the conserved F or W. The D gene is left open where the match is weak. For some rows the clone size is stated as once, few or many, or as a class when expanded; others skip it.

NA,TRBV5-6,TRBJ2-5,NA,TGTGCCAGCAGCTTGGCGGAGACCCAGTACTTC,CASSLAETQYF
NA,TRBV6-6,TRBJ1-4,NA,TGTGCCAGCAGTTACGCCGAAAAACTGTTTTTT,CASSYAEKLFF
NA,TRBV9,TRBJ2-1,NA,TGTGCCAGCAGCGCACCAACACAGGGGACTAAGAAATTTTCCTCCTACAATGAGCAGTTCTTC,CASSAPTQGTKKFSSYNEQFF
TRBD1,TRBV23-1,TRBJ1-5,NA,TGCGCCAGCAGTCAATCGGGACAGGGGGCGATGAGTGGTCAGCCCCAGCATTTT,CASSQSGQGAMSGQPQHF
TRBD1,TRBV2,TRBJ1-2,NA,TGTGCCAGCAGTGAATCAGGACAGGGAGAACCTAACTATGGCTACACCTTC,CASSESGQGEPNYGYTF
NA,TRBV6-1,TRBJ1-6,NA,TGTGCCCTCGCTGGGTTAGGCAATTCACCCCTCCACTTT,CALAGLGNSPLHF
NA,TRBV4-1,TRBJ2-7,NA,TGCGCCAGCAGCCAACAACAGGCCATGGCCGAGCAGTACTTC,CASSQQQAMAEQYF
NA,TRBV5-4,TRBJ2-7,NA,TGTGCCAGCAGCTTTGGTGGTGTAGGTTCCTACGAGCAGTACTTC,CASSFGGVGSYEQYF
TRBD1,TRBV2,TRBJ1-2,few,TGTGCCAGCAGGACAGGGTTACCCTATGGCTACACCTTC,CASRTGLPYGYTF
NA,TRBV9,TRBJ1-2,NA,TGTGCCAGCAGCGTAAGTGACCGGGTTTTGGTCTATGGCTACACCTTC,CASSVSDRVLVYGYTF
NA,TRBV4-3,TRBJ1-4,NA,TGCGCCAGCAGCCAAGGTTTGTCGGGAAGCGGTGAAAAACTGTTTTTT,CASSQGLSGSGEKLFF
NA,TRBV5-6,TRBJ2-6,NA,TGTGCCAGCATCAGGACAGCCTGGAGCTCTGGGGCCAACGTCCTGACTTTC,CASIRTAWSSGANVLTF
TRBD1,TRBV7-8,TRBJ2-7,NA,TGTGCCAGCAGCACCTTTCCGGGACAGCCGACCTACGAGCAGTACTTC,CASSTFPGQPTYEQYF
NA,TRBV25-1,TRBJ2-2,NA,TGTGCCAGCAGTGAATCGGGGAACACCGGGGAGCTGTTTTTT,CASSESGNTGELFF
NA,TRBV5-5,TRBJ2-7,NA,TGTGCCAGCAGCTTCGATAAGGGGTACTACGAGCAGTACTTC,CASSFDKGYYEQYF
NA,TRBV14,TRBJ1-2,NA,TGTGCCAGCAGCGATGGACAGACTAACTATGGCTACACCTTC,CASSDGQTNYGYTF
NA,TRBV30,TRBJ2-2,NA,TGTGCCTGGATCCTCCCGGCCGCGAACACCGGGGAGCTGTTTTTT,CAWILPAANTGELFF
NA,TRBV7-6,TRBJ2-7,few,TGTGCCAGCAGCTCCCGACAGGATACCTACGAGCAGTACTTC,CASSSRQDTYEQYF
NA,TRBV5-1,TRBJ2-3,NA,TGCGCCAGCAACTATGGGACGGGAGACACAGATACGCAGTATTTT,CASNYGTGDTDTQYF
NA,TRBV30,TRBJ1-4,NA,TGTGCCTGGACGGATGCAACTAATGAAAAACTGTTTTTT,CAWTDATNEKLFF
NA,TRBV5-6,TRBJ1-5,NA,TGTGCCAGCAGCTGGGGCCTATATAGCAATCAGCCCCAGCATTTT,CASSWGLYSNQPQHF
NA,TRBV2,TRBJ2-2,few,TGTGCCAGCAGTGAGCGAGGCATAAGTACCGGGGAGCTGTTTTTT,CASSERGISTGELFF
TRBD1,TRBV11-2,TRBJ1-1,NA,TGTGCCAGCAGCTTAGGGGGGACAGGGTACACTGAAGCTTTCTTT,CASSLGGTGYTEAFF
NA,TRBV9,TRBJ1-1,NA,TGTGCCAGCAGCTCTCCGGGTTCCGAAGCTTTCTTT,CASSSPGSEAFF
TRBD1,TRBV13,TRBJ2-7,NA,TGTGCCAGCAGTACGACAGGGGGCGCATCCTACGAGCAGTACTTC,CASSTTGGASYEQYF
NA,TRBV5-1,TRBJ2-3,NA,TGCGCCAGCAGTCCCAGCACAGATACGCAGTATTTT,CASSPSTDTQYF
NA,TRBV29-1,TRBJ2-5,NA,TGCAGCGTTGGTCACCAAGGCAGACAGGAGACCCAGTACTTC,CSVGHQGRQETQYF
TRBD1,TRBV30,TRBJ1-2,NA,TGTGCCTGGAGTTTGTATCCCGGGACAGGGTTGGAGTATGGGACCTTC,CAWSLYPGTGLEYGTF
NA,TRBV9,TRBJ2-3,NA,TGTGCCAGCAGCGTGGGACTTGCCCCAGATACGCAGTATTTT,CASSVGLAPDTQYF
NA,TRBV21-1,TRBJ1-1,NA,TGTGCCAGCAGCAAAGAGGGCAGGGGTGTCCGGAACACTGAAGCTTTCTTT,CASSKEGRGVRNTEAFF
NA,TRBV5-6,TRBJ2-2,NA,TGTGCCAGCAGCACGGGGGACGGCTACACCGGGGAGCTGTTTTTT,CASSTGDGYTGELFF
TRBD1,TRBV27,TRBJ1-5,NA,TGTGCCAGCAGTTGGGACAGGCGGGATCAGCCCCAGCATTTT,CASSWDRRDQPQHF
NA,TRBV15,TRBJ2-2,once,TGTGCCACCAGCAGAGGCAGGTCTGACGGGGAGCTGTTTTTT,CATSRGRSDGELFF
NA,TRBV6-5,TRBJ2-1,NA,TGTGCCAGCAGTTACTCGAGCCTCCGGGGGGAGCAGTTCTTC,CASSYSSLRGEQFF
TRBD1,TRBV13,TRBJ2-3,NA,TGTGCCAGCAGCTTACTACAGGGGACCACAGATACGCAGTATTTT,CASSLLQGTTDTQYF
NA,TRBV21-1,TRBJ2-1,NA,TGTGCCAGCAGCAATTGGGAACTAGGACTAGAGGCTTACAATGAGCAGTTCTTC,CASSNWELGLEAYNEQFF
TRBD1,TRBV9,TRBJ1-1,NA,TGTGCCAGCAGCCCGGGACAGGGGGCGCTTCCCAACACTGAAGCTTTCTTT,CASSPGQGALPNTEAFF
NA,TRBV4-2,TRBJ1-1,NA,TGTGCCAGCAGCCTTCGGGCAGGATCGAACACTGAAGCTTTCTTT,CASSLRAGSNTEAFF
NA,TRBV4-3,TRBJ1-5,NA,TGCGCCAGCAGCCAGGACTGGGATCAGCCCCAGCATTTT,CASSQDWDQPQHF
NA,TRBV5-1,TRBJ2-7,NA,TGCGCCAGCAGCTTAAGTGGTTCAACCTACGAGCAGTACTTC,CASSLSGSTYEQYF
TRBD2,TRBV2,TRBJ2-3,NA,TGTGCCAGCAGTGGGACTAGCGGGGGCACAGATACGCAGTATTTT,CASSGTSGGTDTQYF
NA,TRBV5-4,TRBJ2-7,NA,TGTGCCAGCAGCTTGGGGGGGAGGGAGCAGTACTTC,CASSLGGREQYF
NA,TRBV6-5,TRBJ1-4,NA,TGTGCCAGCAGGGGGCTAGAGGGGTTAGTAGAAAAACTGTTTTTT,CASRGLEGLVEKLFF
NA,TRBV19,TRBJ2-2,NA,TGTGCCAGTAGTATAGCCGTAGCTAGTAACACCGGGGAGCTGTTTTTT,CASSIAVASNTGELFF
TRBD1,TRBV4-3,TRBJ2-6,NA,TGCGCCAGCAGCCAACCACTCTGGGGGGACAGGGGATCTGGGGCCAACGTCCTGACTTTC,CASSQPLWGDRGSGANVLTF
NA,TRBV7-6,TRBJ2-2,NA,TGTGCCAGCAGCTTACCCGGGGAGCTGTTTTTT,CASSLPGELFF
NA,TRBV10-3,TRBJ1-2,once,TGTGCCATCAGTGAGTCCCCGACAGCCTTACCTTATGGCTACACCTTC,CAISESPTALPYGYTF
NA,TRBV6-1,TRBJ2-3,NA,TGTGCCAGCAGTGAAGCTTGGGGCACCTACGGCACAGATACGCAGTATTTT,CASSEAWGTYGTDTQYF
NA,TRBV13,TRBJ2-2,NA,TGTGCCAGCAGCTTAAGTTCTGGGTGGACCGGGGAGCTGTTTTTT,CASSLSSGWTGELFF
TRBD2,TRBV11-2,TRBJ2-7,NA,TGTGCCAGCAGCTATGCCCCGGGACTAGCGGGGGAGGAGCAGTACTTC,CASSYAPGLAGEEQYF
NA,TRBV5-4,TRBJ2-7,NA,TGTGCCAGCAGCTTGTGGGGGCCACTGGGGGAGCAGTACTTC,CASSLWGPLGEQYF
NA,TRBV7-9,TRBJ2-5,NA,TGTGCCAGCAGCTCGACGGAGGATGAGGGCCAGTACTTC,CASSSTEDEGQYF
NA,TRBV21-1,TRBJ2-3,medium-sized,TGTGCCAGCAGCAAAGCAGAAAGGCGACGTTCTAGCACAGATACGCAGTATTTT,CASSKAERRRSSTDTQYF
NA,TRBV4-3,TRBJ2-7,once,TGCGCCAGCAGCCAAGTTCGGGGAATTGAGCAGTACTTC,CASSQVRGIEQYF
NA,TRBV4-3,TRBJ2-7,NA,TGCGCCAGCAGCCAAGCAACGGGCAGCTACGAGCAGTACTTC,CASSQATGSYEQYF
NA,TRBV7-9,TRBJ2-3,NA,TGTGCCAGCAGGGAGAGGGGCGATACGCAGTATTTT,CASRERGDTQYF
TRBD1,TRBV9,TRBJ2-7,NA,TGTGCCAGCAGCGGGGACAGGGGTTTCTCTGGCGAGCAGTACTTC,CASSGDRGFSGEQYF
NA,TRBV27,TRBJ1-5,NA,TGTGCCAGCAGTTCCTTCAAGGACCGAACCAATCAGCCCCAGCATTTT,CASSSFKDRTNQPQHF
NA,TRBV30,TRBJ1-1,few,TGTGCCCTGCGGGCCCTAGAACGCACTGAAGCTTTCTTT,CALRALERTEAFF
NA,TRBV28,TRBJ2-7,NA,TGTGCCAGCAGTCTCCCCGGGACCAGCTCCGAGCAGTACTTC,CASSLPGTSSEQYF